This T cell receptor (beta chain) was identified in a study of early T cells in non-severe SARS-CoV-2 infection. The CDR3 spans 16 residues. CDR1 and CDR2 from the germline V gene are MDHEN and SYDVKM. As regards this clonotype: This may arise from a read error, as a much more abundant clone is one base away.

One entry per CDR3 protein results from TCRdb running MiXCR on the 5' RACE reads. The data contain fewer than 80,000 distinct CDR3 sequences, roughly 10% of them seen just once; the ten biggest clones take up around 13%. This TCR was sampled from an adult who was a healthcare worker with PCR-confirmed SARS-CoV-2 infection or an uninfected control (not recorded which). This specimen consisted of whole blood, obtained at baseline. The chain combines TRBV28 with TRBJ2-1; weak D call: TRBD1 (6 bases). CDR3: CASSTQGLWLGNERFF. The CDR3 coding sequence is TGTGCCAGCAGTACTCAGGGGCTTTGGTTGGGCAATGAGCGGTTCTTC.